Listed below are T cell receptor beta chains from one sample, sequenced in a study of molecular identifiers for immune sequencing clone quantification. TCRdb reprocessed the PCR reads with MiXCR, giving one entry per CDR3 protein. Among approximately 680,000 distinct CDR3 sequences listed, 25% were seen once. The sequencing input was naive CD8+ T cells from blood, with Jurkat cell RNA spiked in. The origin of the receptors is a human donor in good health. Some libraries in this study had Jurkat cell RNA spiked in. The CDR3 runs from the conserved cysteine through the conserved F or W. The D gene is left open where the match is weak. The size entry is marked missing in some rows and otherwise reads once, few, many or a size class.

size: many
V: TRBV6-5
length: 14
D: .
J: TRBJ2-3
DNA: TGTGCCAGCAGCCCGGGACCAAACACAGATACGCAGTATTTT
CDR3: CASSPGPNTDTQYF

size: few
V: TRBV9
length: 16
D: .
J: TRBJ2-2
DNA: TGTGCCAGCAGCGTAGATGGAGGGGGCGGCACCGGGGAGCTGTTTTTT
CDR3: CASSVDGGGGTGELFF

size: few
V: TRBV6-6
length: 16
D: TRBD1
J: TRBJ2-7
DNA: TGTGCCAGCAGTTATACCCCGGGACAGGGCCTCTACGAGCAGTACTTC
CDR3: CASSYTPGQGLYEQYF

size: many
V: TRBV4-3
length: 15
D: .
J: TRBJ1-1
DNA: TGCGCCAGCAGCCAAGGTGCCAGGGGCTACACTGAAGCTTTCTTT
CDR3: CASSQGARGYTEAFF

size: few
V: TRBV12-3/TRBV12-4
length: 14
D: .
J: TRBJ2-3
DNA: TGTGCCAGCAGTTTAGCGATACGCACAGATACGCAGTATTTT
CDR3: CASSLAIRTDTQYF

size: few
V: TRBV13
length: 17
D: .
J: TRBJ2-3
DNA: TGTGCCAGCAGCAGGGCAGAAACTGAATTTAGCACAGATACGCAGTATTTT
CDR3: CASSRAETEFSTDTQYF

size: .
V: TRBV12-3/TRBV12-4
length: 13
D: .
J: TRBJ2-5
DNA: TGTGCCAGCGGTTCTAGGGATGAAGAGACCCAGTACTTC
CDR3: CASGSRDEETQYF

size: .
V: TRBV6-2/TRBV6-3
length: 14
D: .
J: TRBJ1-1
DNA: TGTGCCAGCAGTTACGGAGGAGTGAACACTGAAGCTTTCTTT
CDR3: CASSYGGVNTEAFF

size: few
V: TRBV6-5
length: 15
D: TRBD1
J: TRBJ2-7
DNA: TGTGCCAGCAGTTACGGACAGGGGGGGCCCTACGAGCAGTACTTC
CDR3: CASSYGQGGPYEQYF

size: few
V: TRBV4-3
length: 16
D: .
J: TRBJ1-1
DNA: TGCGCCAGCAGCCAAGATCGGCCGGGATTATTACTCGAAGCTTTCTTT
CDR3: CASSQDRPGLLLEAFF

size: .
V: TRBV27
length: 17
D: .
J: TRBJ2-3
DNA: TGTGCCAGCAGTTTATCGTGGGTACGGGGGTCCACAGATACGCAGTATTTT
CDR3: CASSLSWVRGSTDTQYF

size: .
V: TRBV9
length: 16
D: .
J: TRBJ2-2
DNA: TGTGCCAGCAGCGTCGGGGTGACATTAAATTACGGGGAGCTGTTTTTT
CDR3: CASSVGVTLNYGELFF

size: few
V: TRBV15
length: 15
D: TRBD1
J: TRBJ2-7
DNA: TGTGCCACCAGCAGTCCCGGGACAGGGATGGGCGAGCAGTACTTC
CDR3: CATSSPGTGMGEQYF

size: .
V: TRBV6-5
length: 12
D: .
J: TRBJ1-1
DNA: TGTGCCAGCGGCTTTAGGGGGGCTGAAGCTTTCTTT
CDR3: CASGFRGAEAFF

size: many
V: TRBV18
length: 15
D: TRBD2
J: TRBJ2-7
DNA: TGTGCCAGCTCACCATCCCCGGGGGGTAGCTACGAGCAGTACTTC
CDR3: CASSPSPGGSYEQYF

size: many
V: TRBV5-4
length: 15
D: TRBD2
J: TRBJ2-5
DNA: TGTGCCAGCAGCCCGGGACTAGCGGATCAAGAGACCCAGTACTTC
CDR3: CASSPGLADQETQYF

size: few
V: TRBV12-3/TRBV12-4
length: 14
D: .
J: TRBJ2-7
DNA: TGTGCCAGCAGTTTAGTTCAAGGGGTCTACGAGCAGTACTTC
CDR3: CASSLVQGVYEQYF

size: .
V: TRBV28
length: 18
D: TRBD1
J: TRBJ1-4
DNA: TGTGCCAGCGGTTGTTCGCCCTCTCATGACAGGGGGGATGAAAAACTGTTTTTT
CDR3: CASGCSPSHDRGDEKLFF

size: .
V: TRBV2
length: 14
D: .
J: TRBJ1-3
DNA: TGTGCCAGCAGTTTAGTCGGGCCTGGAAACACCATATATTTT
CDR3: CASSLVGPGNTIYF

size: many
V: TRBV20-1
length: 14
D: TRBD1
J: TRBJ2-7
DNA: TGCAGTGCTAGAGGACCGGGACAGAACTACGAGCAGTACTTC
CDR3: CSARGPGQNYEQYF

size: .
V: TRBV4-1
length: 13
D: .
J: TRBJ2-7
DNA: TGCGCCAGCAACCAAGCCAGGGGCTACGAGCAGTACTTC
CDR3: CASNQARGYEQYF

size: few
V: TRBV6-5
length: 11
D: .
J: TRBJ2-7
DNA: TGTGCCAGCAGTCAGGGGGAGGGGGAGTACTTC
CDR3: CASSQGEGEYF

size: many
V: TRBV3-1
length: 16
D: .
J: TRBJ2-5
DNA: TGTGCCAGCAGCCAAGATCTGACCGTGTACCAAGAGACCCAGTACTTC
CDR3: CASSQDLTVYQETQYF

size: many
V: TRBV4-3
length: 16
D: TRBD1
J: TRBJ1-3
DNA: TGCGCCAGCAGCCAAGACAGGGGGGGACCTGGAAACACCATATATTTT
CDR3: CASSQDRGGPGNTIYF

size: many
V: TRBV29-1
length: 13
D: .
J: TRBJ2-7
DNA: TGCAGCGTTGGGGGCAGCGGAACCTACGAGCAGTACTTC
CDR3: CSVGGSGTYEQYF

size: .
V: TRBV9
length: 13
D: .
J: TRBJ2-2
DNA: TGTGCCAGCAGCTCAATGTGGGCCGGGGAGCTGTTTTTT
CDR3: CASSSMWAGELFF

size: .
V: TRBV4-1
length: 16
D: TRBD2
J: TRBJ2-1
DNA: TGCTCCAGCAGCCAAGATGAGCGGGAGAGCTACAATGAGCAGTTCTTC
CDR3: CSSSQDERESYNEQFF

size: .
V: TRBV20-1
length: 17
D: .
J: TRBJ1-4
DNA: TGCAGTGCCAGGGACCCCAGTTCTGTACAGTTAAATGAAAAACTGTTTTTT
CDR3: CSARDPSSVQLNEKLFF

size: .
V: TRBV11-3
length: 13
D: .
J: TRBJ1-1
DNA: TGTGCCAGCAGCTTATACTCAGGCACTGAAGCTTTCTTT
CDR3: CASSLYSGTEAFF

size: .
V: TRBV3-1
length: 16
D: .
J: TRBJ2-7
DNA: TGTGCCAGCAGCCCCTGGACGGGAATAAAGTTCTACGAGCAGTACTTC
CDR3: CASSPWTGIKFYEQYF